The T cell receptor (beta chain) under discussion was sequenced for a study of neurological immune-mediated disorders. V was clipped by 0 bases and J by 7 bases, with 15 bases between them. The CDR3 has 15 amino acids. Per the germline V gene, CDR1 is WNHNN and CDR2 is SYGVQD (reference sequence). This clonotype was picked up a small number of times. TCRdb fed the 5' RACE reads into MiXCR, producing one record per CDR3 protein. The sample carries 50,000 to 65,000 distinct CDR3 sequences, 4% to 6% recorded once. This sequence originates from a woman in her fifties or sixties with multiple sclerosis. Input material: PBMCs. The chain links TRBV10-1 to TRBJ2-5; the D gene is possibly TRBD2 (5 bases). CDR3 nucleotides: TGCGCCAGCAGTGAGTCGGAGACAAACCGGGGGACCCAGTACTTC. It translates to CASSESETNRGTQYF.